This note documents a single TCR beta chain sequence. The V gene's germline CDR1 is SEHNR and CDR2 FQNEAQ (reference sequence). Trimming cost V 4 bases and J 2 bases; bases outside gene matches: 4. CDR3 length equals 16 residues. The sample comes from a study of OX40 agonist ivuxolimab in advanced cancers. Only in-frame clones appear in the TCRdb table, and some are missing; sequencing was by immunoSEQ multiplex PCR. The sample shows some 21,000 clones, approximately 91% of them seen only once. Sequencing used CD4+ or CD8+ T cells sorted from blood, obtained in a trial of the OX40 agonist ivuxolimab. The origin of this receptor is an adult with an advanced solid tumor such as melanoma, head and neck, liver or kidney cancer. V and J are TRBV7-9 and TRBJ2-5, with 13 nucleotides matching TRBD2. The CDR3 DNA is TGTGCCAGCAGCTCCGGACTAGCGGGAGCGCAAGAGACCCAGTACTTC. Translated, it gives CASSSGLAGAQETQYF.